These T cell receptor beta chains were read from a single sample in a study of cytomegalovirus exposure and HLA in healthy donors. The repertoire was sequenced with immunoSEQ multiplex PCR; TCRdb's copy has only in-frame clones and lacks some. The data contain about 150,000 clones, roughly 85% of them singletons. Sequenced: PBMCs. Receptors originate from a boy aged 2 to 10 in good health and CMV-seronegative. CDR3s include the opening cysteine and the closing phenylalanine or tryptophan. A D gene is named only where the DNA matches it firmly. Some rows mark clone size as missing; the rest say once, few, many or name a class of expanded clone.

TRBJ1-5 | TRBV7-2 | - | - | CASSLVPNQPQHF | TGTGCCAGCAGCTTAGTCCCTAATCAGCCCCAGCATTTT
TRBJ2-7 | TRBV5-6 | - | TRBD2 | CASSPAGTSGLPDEQYF | TGTGCCAGCAGCCCAGCCGGGACTAGCGGGTTACCAGACGAGCAGTACTTC
TRBJ2-1 | TRBV6-1 | - | - | CASSGGLNLDEQFF | TGTGCCAGCAGTGGGGGACTCAATCTGGATGAGCAGTTCTTC
TRBJ1-1 | TRBV6-5 | - | - | CASSYSQFPTEAFF | TGTGCCAGCAGTTACTCACAGTTTCCCACTGAAGCTTTCTTT
TRBJ1-2 | TRBV6-1 | - | TRBD1 | CASGITGDRGYTF | TGTGCCAGCGGAATAACAGGGGATCGTGGCTACACCTTC
TRBJ1-6 | TRBV9 | - | - | CASSVRGNLPYNSPLHF | TGTGCCAGCAGCGTACGAGGGAACCTACCCTATAATTCACCCCTCCACTTT
TRBJ2-5 | TRBV27 | - | TRBD2 | CASSFRGLAGGPMKETQYF | TGTGCCAGCAGTTTTCGGGGGTTAGCGGGAGGGCCGATGAAAGAGACCCAGTACTTC
TRBJ1-1 | TRBV28 | - | - | CASSPRSWRTNTEAFF | TGTGCCAGCAGCCCTAGGTCGTGGAGGACTAACACTGAAGCTTTCTTT
TRBJ1-4 | TRBV6-5 | - | - | CASSYSAGSMEKLFF | TGTGCCAGCAGTTACTCAGCAGGGTCAATGGAAAAACTGTTTTTT
TRBJ2-1 | TRBV5-4 | - | TRBD1 | CASSSGQGRIDEQFF | TGTGCCAGCAGTTCTGGACAGGGACGGATCGATGAGCAGTTCTTC
TRBJ1-1 | TRBV6-6 | - | - | CASSLDRNTEAFF | TGTGCCAGCAGTCTGGACAGGAACACTGAAGCTTTCTTT
TRBJ2-7 | TRBV5-6 | - | TRBD2 | CASSPRASGSPREEQYF | TGTGCCAGCAGCCCGAGGGCTAGCGGGAGCCCCCGGGAGGAGCAGTACTTC
TRBJ1-5 | TRBV27 | - | TRBD1 | CASSPDRVGQPQHF | TGTGCCAGCAGTCCAGACAGGGTTGGGCAGCCCCAGCATTTT
TRBJ2-2 | TRBV5-4 | - | - | CASSLGAETGELFF | TGTGCCAGCAGCTTGGGGGCAGAGACCGGGGAGCTGTTTTTT
TRBJ2-2 | TRBV9 | - | - | CASSVASYTGELFF | TGTGCCAGCAGCGTAGCTAGCTATACCGGGGAGCTGTTTTTT
TRBJ1-2 | TRBV2 | - | TRBD1 | CASSEAWDRAVYGYTF | TGTGCCAGCAGTGAAGCCTGGGACAGAGCAGTCTATGGCTACACCTTC
TRBJ1-1 | TRBV28 | - | - | CASSPRQLNTEAFF | TGTGCCAGCAGTCCTAGACAGCTGAACACTGAAGCTTTCTTT
TRBJ2-5 | TRBV11-2 | - | - | CASSPSESYETQYF | TGTGCCAGCAGCCCTAGCGAATCTTACGAGACCCAGTACTTC
TRBJ1-1 | TRBV7-9 | few | TRBD1 | CASSIQGAIAEREAFF | TGTGCCAGCAGCATACAGGGGGCTATCGCCGAAAGAGAAGCTTTCTTT
TRBJ2-7 | TRBV7-3 | once | TRBD1 | CSSSSTGGEQYF | TGTTCCAGCAGCTCAACAGGGGGCGAGCAGTACTTC
TRBJ2-5 | TRBV30 | once | TRBD2 | CAWGDRGGTQYF | TGTGCCTGGGGGGACCGGGGGGGGACCCAGTACTTC
TRBJ2-7 | TRBV9 | - | - | CASSPTGGRGGEQYF | TGTGCCAGCAGCCCTACGGGGGGCAGGGGAGGGGAGCAGTACTTC
TRBJ2-7 | TRBV12-2 | - | - | CASRPRSYEQYF | TGTGCAAGTCGCCCGAGGTCCTACGAGCAGTACTTC